The source of this T cell receptor beta chain is a study of post-analysis software for immune sequencing data. Whole-study results and caveats: In patients, about 5 TRBV segments were more frequent than in controls, with TRBV5-6, TRBV5-1 and TRBV20-1 among them. Normalized Chao1 diversity in multiple sclerosis patients fell significantly below that of controls.

CDR3 length: 17 residues. Trimming shortened V by 4 bases and J by 0 bases, and 16 bases separated the two germline ends. CDR1 is KGHDR, CDR2 SFDVKD, per germline. Comment on this clonotype: Antigen specificity is unknown.

Unique molecular identifiers were built into the TCR beta cDNA libraries. MiXCR was run by TCRdb on the PCR reads, yielding one entry per CDR3 protein. The table records 600,000 to 700,000 distinct CDR3 sequences, approximately 59% of them present only once. This TCR was sampled from a girl aged 2 to 9 with multiple sclerosis. This chain uses TRBV24-1 with TRBJ2-3, with D perhaps matching TRBD1 (6 bases). The specimen sequenced was blood. The CDR3 region has the DNA TGTGCCACCAGTGACTCGATGACAGGTACTAGCACAGATACGCAGTATTTT. This gives the protein CATSDSMTGTSTDTQYF.